The 3 T cell receptor beta chains below were found in one sample sequenced in a study of vaccination effects on CD4 cells after COVID-19. Their cognate antigens are unknown. ViraFEST assay sequencing came after antigen-specific CD4+ T cells were expanded with viral peptide pools. Scientists isolated CD4+ T cells after an approximately 10-day culture period ended. Among the vaccine recipients, none had a prior SARS-CoV-2 infection, and nucleocapsid antibodies were negative. Using immunoSEQ multiplex PCR, the repertoire was profiled, and TCRdb retains in-frame clones only, with some absent. Of tens of thousands of clones listed, over 75% were seen once; the top ten hold about 3.1%. The sample in question was CD4+ T cells from PBMCs cultured with HCoV-NL63 spike peptides, obtained before COVID-19 vaccination. Receptors were obtained from a human donor who received a COVID-19 vaccine.

This sequence joins TRBV27 and TRBJ1-6; D is ambiguous. Trimming shortened V by 5 bases and J by 1 base, and 12 bases separated the two germline ends. Germline CDR1 and CDR2: MNHEY and SMNVEV (reference sequence). This CDR3 has 16 amino acids. The CDR3 bases are TGTGCCAGCAGTAAAAACAGAGGGTCCTATAATTCACCCCTCCACTTT. As protein: CASSKNRGSYNSPLHF.

The chain has TRBV19 and TRBJ2-5, with D perhaps given as TRBD1 or TRBD2 (6 bases each). V lost 2 bases to trimming and J lost 5 bases, with 15 bases between them. The CDR3 runs to 15 residues. Looked up from germline, CDR1 is LNHDA and CDR2 is SQIVND (reference sequence). CDR3 residues: CASSISGTGRETQYF. In nucleotides, the CDR3 is TGTGCCAGTAGTATATCGGGAACAGGGAGGGAGACCCAGTACTTC. The whole variable domain, remainder taken from reference TRBV19 and TRBJ2-5, is DGGITQSPKYLFRKEGQNVTLSCEQNLNHDAMYWYRQDPGQGLRLIYYSQIVNDFQKGDIAEGYSVSREKKESFPLTVTSAQKNPTAFYLCASSISGTGRETQYFGPGTRLLVL.

CDR3 DNA: TGTGCCAGCAGCCACCGCGGGGGAGTAACATTTGAGCAGTTCTTC. This gives the protein CASSHRGGVTFEQFF. The V and J genes are TRBV6-6 and TRBJ2-1; 7 nucleotides match TRBD2. Trimming took 6 bases from V and 9 from J; bases not matched to a gene: 14. In germline, CDR1 is MNHNY, CDR2 SVGAGI (reference sequence). This CDR3 has 15 amino acids.